These 17 T cell receptor beta chains originate from one sample sequenced in a study of shared clonotypes between healthy human individuals. Data came from immunoSEQ multiplex PCR; TCRdb stores just in-frame clones and leaves some out. The data contain roughly 2 million clones, roughly 96% of them singletons. The specimen was naive CD4+ T cells sorted from blood. The sample's subset: CD45RA+ positively selected. These receptor sequences come from a young man in good health.

J is TRBJ1-1 and V is TRBV10-3; 9 nucleotides align to TRBD1. The CDR3 is 14 residues long. The germline gives CDR1 ENHRY, CDR2 SYGVKD. V dropped 7 bases and J dropped 4; count of bases not matched to a gene: 7. In DNA form, the CDR3 reads TGTGCCATCACCCCACAGGGGGCGGTCACTGAAGCTTTCTTT. Translated: CAITPQGAVTEAFF.

The V call is TRBV18, the J call TRBJ1-1; D is undetermined. This CDR3 is 13 amino acids long. Trimming shortened V by 2 bases and J by 2 bases, and 6 bases separated the two germline ends. Looked up from germline, CDR1 is KGHSH and CDR2 is LQKENI. The DNA of the CDR3 is TGTGCCAGCTCACCATACGCTAACACTGAAGCTTTCTTT. It translates to CASSPYANTEAFF.

Remarks on this clone: The same CDR3 also results from other DNA sequences found in this sample. CDR3 loop: CASSLGGAGETQYF. CDR3 bases: TGTGCCAGCAGCTTAGGGGGCGCCGGGGAGACCCAGTACTTC. The V and J genes are TRBV11-3 and TRBJ2-5; D might be TRBD1 (5 bases). Trimming stripped 1 base from V and 5 bases from J, with 11 bases between. Germline values: CDR1 SGHNT, CDR2 YENEEA. This CDR3 contains 14 residues. The entire variable domain, with the rest obtained from reference TRBV11-3 and TRBJ2-5, is as follows: EAGVVQSPRYKIIEKKQPVAFWCNPISGHNTLYWYLQNLGQGPELLIRYENEEAVDDSQLPKDRFSAERLKGVDSTLKIQPAELGDSAVYLCASSLGGAGETQYFGPGTRLLVL.

The chain combines TRBV6-5 with TRBJ2-7; 10 bases are shared with TRBD1. This CDR3 has 15 amino acids. The V segment lost 5 bases and the J segment 5 bases; nucleotides outside the gene matches: 9. Germline CDR1 MNHEY, CDR2 SVGAGI. CDR3 amino acids: CASSRPGTGVDEQYF. In nucleotides, the CDR3 is TGTGCCAGCAGTCGTCCTGGGACAGGGGTTGACGAGCAGTACTTC.

The rearrangement links TRBV10-3 to TRBJ2-7; D is unresolved. This CDR3 spans 13 amino acids. V dropped 5 bases and J dropped 3 bases, with 11 bases sitting between them. Germline V gives CDR1 ENHRY, CDR2 SYGVKD. The CDR3, as DNA: TGTGCCATCAGTAAAAGGACGGACTACGAGCAGTACTTC. It yields the protein CAISKRTDYEQYF.

The chain has TRBV9 and TRBJ1-1, with D perhaps matching TRBD1 (6 bases). CDR1 and CDR2 (germline): SGDLS, YYNGEE. This CDR3 has 13 amino acids. Trimming took off 4 bases at V and 5 bases at J, with 12 bases between the two ends. The DNA for the CDR3 is TGTGCCAGCAGCCTGGGGGGGCGAACTGAAGCTTTCTTT. Translated: CASSLGGRTEAFF.

This sequence joins TRBV6-1 and TRBJ1-2; D not resolved. CDR1 is MNHNS and CDR2 is SASEGT in the germline V gene. V gave up 10 bases and J gave up 8 bases, with 14 bases separating them. The CDR3 is 11 residues long. Written as DNA, the CDR3 is TGTGCCACCCTTCGGATGGGCGGCTACACCTTC. This gives the protein CATLRMGGYTF.

This chain uses TRBV6-6 with TRBJ1-6, with 8 nucleotides matching TRBD1. CDR1 is MNHNY, CDR2 SVGAGI, per germline (reference sequence). The junction had 6 bases not matched to a gene; V was cut back by 2 bases and J by 9 bases. CDR3 length equals 15 residues. The CDR3 nucleotides are TGTGCCAGCAGTTACGGACAGGGAGGTACTTCACCCCTCCACTTT. The encoded protein is CASSYGQGGTSPLHF.

As regards this clone: Other nucleotide sequences in the sample specify the same CDR3. The V gene is TRBV11-2, the J gene TRBJ2-5, with a weak D call TRBD1 (5 bases). The CDR3 is 15 amino acids. V dropped 0 bases and J dropped 5 bases, with 13 bases sitting between them. Germline values: CDR1 SGHAT, CDR2 FQNNGV. The chain's CDR3 is CASSLDGLGDETQYF. The CDR3 bases are TGTGCCAGCAGCTTAGATGGATTAGGGGATGAGACCCAGTACTTC.

The chain joins TRBV6-6 to TRBJ2-7; TRBD1 might be the D (6 bases). In germline, CDR1 is MNHNY, CDR2 SVGAGI (reference sequence). The CDR3 has 14 residues. Deletions cut 4 bases from V and 0 bases from J, with 10 bases between. CDR3 amino acids: CASSWDTISYEQYF. The CDR3 nucleotides read TGTGCCAGCAGTTGGGACACCATCTCCTACGAGCAGTACTTC.

V and J are TRBV19 and TRBJ2-4; 7 nucleotides align to TRBD2. Germline trimming cut 8 bases from V and 3 bases from J; bases unmatched to any gene: 1. This CDR3 region has 12 residues. Germline V gene sequence: CDR1 LNHDA, CDR2 SQIVND (reference sequence). The CDR3 DNA follows: TGTGCCAGTGCGGGGGACAAAAACATTCAGTACTTC. Amino acid sequence: CASAGDKNIQYF.

This chain links TRBV9 with TRBJ1-4; maybe TRBD1 (5 bases). The V end was cut by 0 bases, the J end by 3 bases, with 12 bases between. The CDR3 loop spans 16 amino acids. Germline V lookup: CDR1 SGDLS, CDR2 YYNGEE. Here the CDR3 reads CASSVGGDQANEKLFF. The CDR3 DNA reads as TGTGCCAGCAGCGTAGGAGGGGATCAGGCTAATGAAAAACTGTTTTTT.

The rearrangement links TRBV19 to TRBJ2-7, with TRBD2 matching 9 bases. Germline V gene lookup returns CDR1 LNHDA and CDR2 SQIVND (reference sequence). After removal of 5 bases from V and 3 bases from J, the junction contained 8 bases not matched to a gene. The CDR3 consists of 15 residues. The CDR3 loop is CASSRAGGPFYEQYF. The CDR3 bases are TGTGCCAGTAGTCGGGCGGGAGGGCCCTTCTACGAGCAGTACTTC. Filled out from reference TRBV19 and TRBJ2-7, the complete variable domain reads DGGITQSPKYLFRKEGQNVTLSCEQNLNHDAMYWYRQDPGQGLRLIYYSQIVNDFQKGDIAEGYSVSREKKESFPLTVTSAQKNPTAFYLCASSRAGGPFYEQYFGPGTRLTVT.

The chain combines TRBV13 with TRBJ2-5, with a tentative D call TRBD1 (6 bases). Trimming took off 2 bases at V and 5 bases at J, with 12 bases between the two ends. The CDR3 sequence is 14 residues long. Germline assignment: CDR1 PRHDT and CDR2 FYEKMQ (reference sequence). The CDR3 sequence: CASSLRTGTETQYF. The CDR3 bases are TGTGCCAGCAGCTTAAGAACAGGGACGGAGACCCAGTACTTC.

The V and J genes are TRBV5-1 and TRBJ2-5, with D tentatively TRBD1 or TRBD2 (7 bases each). The germline gives CDR1 SGHRS, CDR2 YFSETQ. The CDR3 extends over 14 amino acids. The V end lost 5 bases, the J end lost 5 bases, and 16 bases lay between the germline ends. CDR3 coding DNA: TGCGCCAGCAGTCGTCCAGGGGGGGACGAGACCCAGTACTTC. Encoded protein: CASSRPGGDETQYF. The whole variable domain, remainder taken from reference TRBV5-1 and TRBJ2-5, is KAGVTQTPRYLIKTRGQQVTLSCSPISGHRSVSWYQQTPGQGLQFLFEYFSETQRNKGNFPGRFSGRQFSNSRSEMNVSTLELGDSALYLCASSRPGGDETQYFGPGTRLLVL.

The rearrangement links TRBV11-2 to TRBJ2-4; 11 bases map to TRBD1. Germline V lookup: CDR1 SGHAT, CDR2 FQNNGV. This CDR3 has 15 residues. J gave up 8 bases and V 5 bases, and 8 bases lay outside the gene matches. The DNA of the CDR3 is TGTGCCAGCAGCGGTCCCGGGACAGGGGGAGACATTCAGTACTTC. Its translation is CASSGPGTGGDIQYF.

The chain recombines TRBV2 with TRBJ2-5, with TRBD2 identical over 14 bases. The length of the CDR3 is 18 residues. CDR1 SNHLY and CDR2 FYNNEI come from the germline V gene. V lost 5 bases, J lost 1 base, and 9 bases stayed unmatched. The CDR3 protein is CASSSTTSGGAGQETQYF. CDR3 nucleotide sequence: TGTGCCAGCAGTTCTACGACTAGCGGGGGGGCCGGCCAAGAGACCCAGTACTTC.